The present T cell receptor beta chain was sequenced within a study of blood T cell repertoires in COVID-19. Study-level background: COVID-19 samples collected from the United States, Italy and Spain covered acute and convalescent phases.

The assay was immunoSEQ multiplex PCR, and TCRdb's table has in-frame clones only and misses some. The sample yields roughly 150,000 clones, roughly 85% seen once. This CDR3 has 15 residues. Germline CDR1 reads ENHRY; CDR2 reads SYGVKD. Trimming took 6 bases from V and 2 from J; bases not matched to a gene: 5. The table lists this clone with a count of one. The rearrangement links TRBV10-3 to TRBJ1-3, with 9 bases that match TRBD1. The clonotype comes from a woman in her sixties with COVID-19, enrolled during active disease. The sequencing input was peripheral blood. This chain's CDR3 is CAISPGQGAGNTIYF. In DNA, the CDR3 is TGTGCCATCAGCCCGGGACAGGGAGCTGGAAACACCATATATTTT.